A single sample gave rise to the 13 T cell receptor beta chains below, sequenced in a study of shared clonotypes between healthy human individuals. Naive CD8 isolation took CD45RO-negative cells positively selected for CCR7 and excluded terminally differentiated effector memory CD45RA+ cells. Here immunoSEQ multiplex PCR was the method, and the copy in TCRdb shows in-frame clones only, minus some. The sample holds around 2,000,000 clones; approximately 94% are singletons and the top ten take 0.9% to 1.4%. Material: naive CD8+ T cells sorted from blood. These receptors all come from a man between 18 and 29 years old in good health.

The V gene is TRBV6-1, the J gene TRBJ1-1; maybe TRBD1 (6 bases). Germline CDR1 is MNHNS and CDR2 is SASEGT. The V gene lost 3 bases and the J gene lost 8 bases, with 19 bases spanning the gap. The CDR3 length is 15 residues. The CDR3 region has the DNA TGTGCCAGCAGTGAGCAGGGAGGGGGTTTATCCGAAGCTTTCTTT. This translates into CASSEQGGGLSEAFF.

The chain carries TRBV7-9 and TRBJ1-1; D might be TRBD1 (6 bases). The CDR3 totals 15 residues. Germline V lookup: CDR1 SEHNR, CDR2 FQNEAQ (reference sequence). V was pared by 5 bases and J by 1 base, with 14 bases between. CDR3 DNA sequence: TGTGCCAGCAGCCCTCGGGGGGCTCAGAACACTGAAGCTTTCTTT. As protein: CASSPRGAQNTEAFF.

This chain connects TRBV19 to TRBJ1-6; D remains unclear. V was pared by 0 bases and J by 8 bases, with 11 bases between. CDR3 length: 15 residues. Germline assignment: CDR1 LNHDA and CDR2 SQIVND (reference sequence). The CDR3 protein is CASSIDPGLDSPLHF. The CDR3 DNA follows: TGTGCCAGTAGTATAGATCCGGGGTTGGATTCACCCCTCCACTTT.

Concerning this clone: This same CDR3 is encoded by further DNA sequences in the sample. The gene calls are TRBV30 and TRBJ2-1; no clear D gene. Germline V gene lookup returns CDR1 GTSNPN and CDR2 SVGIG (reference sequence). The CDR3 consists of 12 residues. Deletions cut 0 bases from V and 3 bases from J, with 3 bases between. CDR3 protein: CAWSVGYNEQFF. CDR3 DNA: TGTGCCTGGAGTGTGGGCTACAATGAGCAGTTCTTC.

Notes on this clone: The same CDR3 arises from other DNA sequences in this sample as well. The CDR3 reads CASSEYRGSYEQYF. CDR3 coding DNA: TGTGCCAGCAGTGAATACAGGGGATCCTACGAGCAGTACTTC. The chain links TRBV6-1 to TRBJ2-7, with 7 bases lining up with TRBD1. The CDR3 spans 14 residues. J was trimmed by 1 base and V by 2 bases; bases with no gene match: 2. Germline V gene data show CDR1 as MNHNS and CDR2 as SASEGT.

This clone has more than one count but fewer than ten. The CDR3 loop is CAIETGQNTEAFF. The CDR3 bases are TGTGCCATCGAGACAGGGCAGAACACTGAAGCTTTCTTT. The chain uses TRBV28 and TRBJ1-1; 7 positions match TRBD1. CDR1 is MDHEN and CDR2 is SYDVKM in the germline V gene. V shed 10 bases and J 1 base; nucleotides not matched to a gene: 6. The CDR3 runs 13 residues. The full variable domain, its missing parts supplied by reference TRBV28 and TRBJ1-1, is DVKVTQSSRYLVKRTGEKVFLECVQDMDHENMFWYRQDPGLGLRLIYFSYDVKMKEKGDIPEGYSVSREKKERFSLILESASTNQTSMYLCAIETGQNTEAFFGQGTRLTVV.

In DNA form, the CDR3 reads TGTGCCAGCAGCCAATTGAGTGAAAAGACCCAGTACTTC. Protein sequence: CASSQLSEKTQYF. V and J are TRBV14 and TRBJ2-5, with no clear D. In germline, CDR1 is SGHDN, CDR2 FVKESK. The CDR3 consists of 13 residues. Trimming took 2 bases from V and 6 from J, leaving 10 bases between them.

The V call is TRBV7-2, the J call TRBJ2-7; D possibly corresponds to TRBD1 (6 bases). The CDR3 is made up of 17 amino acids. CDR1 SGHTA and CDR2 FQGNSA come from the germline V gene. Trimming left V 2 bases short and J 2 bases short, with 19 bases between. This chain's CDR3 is CASSLKGDTGRAYEQYF. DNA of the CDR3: TGTGCCAGCAGCTTAAAGGGGGATACGGGCAGGGCCTACGAGCAGTACTTC.

Here the CDR3 reads CASSSPGTTRPLHF. The CDR3 DNA reads as TGTGCCAGCAGTTCGCCCGGGACCACTAGACCCCTCCACTTT. The chain links TRBV27 to TRBJ1-6, with D perhaps TRBD1 (5 bases). This CDR3 has 14 residues. The V and J ends lost 4 bases and 12 bases respectively, with 16 bases between them. Germline CDR1 reads MNHEY; CDR2 reads SMNVEV (reference sequence).

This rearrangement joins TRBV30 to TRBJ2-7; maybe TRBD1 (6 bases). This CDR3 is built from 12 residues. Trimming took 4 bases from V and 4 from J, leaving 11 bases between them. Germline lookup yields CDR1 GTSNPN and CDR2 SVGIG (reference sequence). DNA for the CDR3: TGTGCCTGGAACCTGGACAGTTACGAGCAGTACTTC. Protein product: CAWNLDSYEQYF.

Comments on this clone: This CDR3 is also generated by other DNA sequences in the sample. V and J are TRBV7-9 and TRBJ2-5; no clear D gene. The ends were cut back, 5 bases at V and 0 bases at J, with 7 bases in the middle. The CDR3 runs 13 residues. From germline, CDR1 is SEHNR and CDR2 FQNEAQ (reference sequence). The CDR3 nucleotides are TGTGCCAGCAGCCACGATAACCAAGAGACCCAGTACTTC. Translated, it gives CASSHDNQETQYF.

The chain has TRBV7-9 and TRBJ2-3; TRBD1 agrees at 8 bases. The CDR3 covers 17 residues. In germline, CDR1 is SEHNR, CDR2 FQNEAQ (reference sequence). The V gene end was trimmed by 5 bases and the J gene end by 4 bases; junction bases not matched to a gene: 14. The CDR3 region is CASSPPRAGGFADTQYF. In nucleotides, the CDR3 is TGTGCCAGCAGCCCCCCCCGGGCAGGGGGCTTCGCAGATACGCAGTATTTT.

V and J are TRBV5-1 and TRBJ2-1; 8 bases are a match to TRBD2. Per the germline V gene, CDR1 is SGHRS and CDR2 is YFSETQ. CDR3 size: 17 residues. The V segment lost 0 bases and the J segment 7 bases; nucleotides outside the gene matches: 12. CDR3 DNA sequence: TGCGCCAGCAGCTTGGGGGCCAGCGGGAGCCTGGGGAATGAGCAGTTCTTC. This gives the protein CASSLGASGSLGNEQFF.